This TCR beta chain stems from a study of T cell responses to AZD1222 COVID-19 vaccine. Study as a whole: Pooled in the analysis were second doses at about 4 or about 12 weeks.

Here immunoSEQ multiplex PCR was the method, and the copy in TCRdb shows in-frame clones only, minus some. The data hold 130,000 or so clones, with roughly 92% observed a single time. Worth noting for this clone: Its specificity is not known.

Study-level findings and limits: Of the AZD1222 recipients, only 5 to 7 were seropositive at baseline. Clonal diversity was possibly underestimated, and the donors were mostly white British, with more females.

This specimen consisted of peripheral blood, obtained on day 0 of AZD1222 vaccination. The TCR comes from an adult in good health.

CDR3 bases: TGTGCCAGCAGCTTTACCGGGACAGGGTCTGGAAACACCATATATTTT. This sequence encodes CASSFTGTGSGNTIYF. J is TRBJ1-3 and V is TRBV7-3; 9 nucleotides align to TRBD1. There are 16 residues in the CDR3. V was clipped by 3 bases and J by 1 base; unmatched bases: 4. Germline assignment: CDR1 SGHTA and CDR2 FQGTGA.